This record looks at one T cell receptor (beta chain) sequence and its context. As yet, its antigen is unknown. Genomic DNA served as template for TCR beta VDJ and CDR3 profiling. A single record per CDR3 protein comes from TCRdb applying MiXCR to the reads. The sample has over 150,000 distinct CDR3 sequences, about 64% seen once. Patients included in sequencing had previously demonstrated CD8+CD57+ cell expansion by flow cytometry. The CDR3 contains 13 residues. V lost 5 bases, J lost 3 bases, and 11 bases lay in between. Germline values: CDR1 SGHTA, CDR2 FQGNSA. The sample is drawn from a study of CD8+CD57+ T cells in acquired aplastic anemia. Broader study findings: Overlapping CD8+ CDR3 repertoires of patients and controls contained under 35 shared sequences.

Sample: sorted CD4+, CD8+, or CD8+CD57+ T cells (not recorded which) from PBMCs. The V call is TRBV7-2, the J call TRBJ2-7, with D hard to call. The TCR comes from a human donor with aplastic anemia. CDR3 coding DNA: TGTGCCAGCAGCCCGGGCTACGGCTACGAGCAGTACTTC. It encodes CASSPGYGYEQYF.